This entry features one T cell receptor (beta chain) sequence. As yet, its antigen is unknown. Trimming pared 3 bases from V and 1 base from J, leaving 11 bases between. The germline V gene has CDR1 DFQATT and CDR2 SNEGSKA (reference sequence). CDR3 length equals 14 residues. The sample belongs to a study of T cell responses to AZD1222 COVID-19 vaccine. Study results and limitations: Donor demographics were predominantly white British with a female majority; clonal diversity may be underestimated.

Profiling relied on immunoSEQ multiplex PCR, and the TCRdb table lists in-frame clones only, not all of them. Among 200,000 or so clones listed, 85% to 95% were seen once. V gene TRBV20-1 combines with J gene TRBJ2-3; a possible D gene is TRBD1 (6 bases). The receptor was derived from an adult in good health. Sequencing was performed on peripheral blood, taken on day 0 of MenACWY control vaccination. Written as DNA, the CDR3 is TGCAGTGCTAGTTCGGGGACACGCACAGATACGCAGTATTTT. Its protein is CSASSGTRTDTQYF.